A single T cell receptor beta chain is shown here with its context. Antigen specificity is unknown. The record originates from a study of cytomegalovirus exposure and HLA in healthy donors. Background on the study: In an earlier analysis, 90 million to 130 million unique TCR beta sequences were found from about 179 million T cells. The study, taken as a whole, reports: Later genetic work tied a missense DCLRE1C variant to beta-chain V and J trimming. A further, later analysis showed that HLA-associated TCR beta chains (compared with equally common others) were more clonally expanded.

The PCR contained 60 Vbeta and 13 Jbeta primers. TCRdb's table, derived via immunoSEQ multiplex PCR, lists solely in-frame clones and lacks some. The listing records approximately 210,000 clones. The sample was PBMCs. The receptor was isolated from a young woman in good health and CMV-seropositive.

This CDR3 reads CASSLSGVDEQFF. Written as DNA, the CDR3 is TGTGCCAGCAGTTTATCGGGAGTAGATGAGCAGTTCTTC. The rearrangement links TRBV27 to TRBJ2-1; the D gene is possibly TRBD2 (5 bases). CDR3 length: 13 amino acids. Germline V gene data show CDR1 as MNHEY and CDR2 as SMNVEV (reference sequence). V gave up 0 bases and J gave up 8 bases, with 8 bases separating them.